This T cell receptor (beta chain) was recorded in a study of T cell changes during pregnancy in multiple sclerosis. The repertoire was sequenced with immunoSEQ multiplex PCR; TCRdb's copy has only in-frame clones and lacks some. The sample lists 35,000 to 45,000 clones; 85% to 95% were seen once. The CDR3 is 14 residues long. CDR1 is SGHKS, CDR2 YYEKEE, per germline (reference sequence). Trimming stripped 1 base from V and 0 bases from J, with 7 bases between. This receptor was obtained from a female donor with multiple sclerosis, enrolled in a pregnancy study. Sample: CD8+ T cells from peripheral blood mononuclear cells, taken in the third trimester of pregnancy. The chain carries TRBV5-5 and TRBJ2-5; a possible D gene is TRBD1 (6 bases). DNA of the CDR3: TGTGCCAGCAGCTTGTGGGACAACCAAGAGACCCAGTACTTC. This translates into CASSLWDNQETQYF. Full variable domain (rest looked up from reference TRBV5-5 and TRBJ2-5): DAGVTQSPTHLIKTRGQQVTLRCSPISGHKSVSWYQQVLGQGPQFIFQYYEKEERGRGNFPDRFSARQFPNYSSELNVNALLLGDSALYLCASSLWDNQETQYFGPGTRLLVL.